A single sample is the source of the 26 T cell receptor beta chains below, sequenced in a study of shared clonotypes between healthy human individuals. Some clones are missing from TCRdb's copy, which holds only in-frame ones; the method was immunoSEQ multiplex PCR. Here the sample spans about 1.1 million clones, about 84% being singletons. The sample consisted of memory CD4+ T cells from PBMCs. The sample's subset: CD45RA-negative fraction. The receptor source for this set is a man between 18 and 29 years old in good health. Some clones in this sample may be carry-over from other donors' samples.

This chain's CDR3 is CASSRVSSSYNEQFF. Here the CDR3 DNA reads TGTGCCAGCAGCCGGGTGTCGAGCTCCTACAATGAGCAGTTCTTC. The V and J genes are TRBV7-6 and TRBJ2-1; no clear D gene. The CDR3 is 15 residues long. Germline loops: CDR1 SGHVS, CDR2 FNYEAQ. Trimming took off 5 bases at V and 0 bases at J, with 11 bases between the two ends.

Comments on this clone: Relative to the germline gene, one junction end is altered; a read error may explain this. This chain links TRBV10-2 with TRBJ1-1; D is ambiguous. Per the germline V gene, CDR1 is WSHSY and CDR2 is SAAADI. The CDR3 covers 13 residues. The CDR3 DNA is TGCGCCAGCAGTGAGTTTACGTACACTGAAGCCTTCTTT. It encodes CASSEFTYTEAFF.

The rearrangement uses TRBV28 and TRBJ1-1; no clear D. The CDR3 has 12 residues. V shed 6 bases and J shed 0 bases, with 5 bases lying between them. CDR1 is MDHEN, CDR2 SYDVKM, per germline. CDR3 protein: CASRPLNTEAFF. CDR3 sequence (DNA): TGTGCCAGCAGACCGCTGAACACTGAAGCTTTCTTT.

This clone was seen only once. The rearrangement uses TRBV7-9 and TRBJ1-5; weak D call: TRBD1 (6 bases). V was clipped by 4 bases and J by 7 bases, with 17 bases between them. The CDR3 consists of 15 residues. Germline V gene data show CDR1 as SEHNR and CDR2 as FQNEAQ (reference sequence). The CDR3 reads CASSSGGRGEQPQHF. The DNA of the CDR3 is TGTGCCAGCAGCTCCGGGGGGAGGGGGGAACAGCCCCAGCATTTT.

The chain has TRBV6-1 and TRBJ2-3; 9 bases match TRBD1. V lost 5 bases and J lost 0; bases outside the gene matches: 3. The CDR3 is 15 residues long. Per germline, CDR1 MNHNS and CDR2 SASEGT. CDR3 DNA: TGTGCCAGCAGTCGCGGGACAGGGAGCACAGATACGCAGTATTTT. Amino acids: CASSRGTGSTDTQYF.

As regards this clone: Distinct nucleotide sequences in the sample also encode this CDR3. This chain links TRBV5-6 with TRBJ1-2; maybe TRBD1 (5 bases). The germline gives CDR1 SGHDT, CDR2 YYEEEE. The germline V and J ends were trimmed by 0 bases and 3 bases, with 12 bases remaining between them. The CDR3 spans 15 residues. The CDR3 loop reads CASSLGAGVDYGYTF. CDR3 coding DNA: TGTGCCAGCAGCTTGGGAGCGGGGGTGGACTATGGCTACACCTTC. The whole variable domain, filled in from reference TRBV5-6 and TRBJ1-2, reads DAGVTQSPTHLIKTRGQQVTLRCSPKSGHDTVSWYQQALGQGPQFIFQYYEEEERQRGNFPDRFSGHQFPNYSSELNVNALLLGDSALYLCASSLGAGVDYGYTFGSGTRLTVV.

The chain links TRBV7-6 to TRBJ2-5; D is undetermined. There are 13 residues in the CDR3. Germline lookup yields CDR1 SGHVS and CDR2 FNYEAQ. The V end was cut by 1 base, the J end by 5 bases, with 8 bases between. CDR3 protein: CASSLEATETQYF. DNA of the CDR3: TGTGCCAGCAGCTTAGAGGCGACGGAGACCCAGTACTTC.

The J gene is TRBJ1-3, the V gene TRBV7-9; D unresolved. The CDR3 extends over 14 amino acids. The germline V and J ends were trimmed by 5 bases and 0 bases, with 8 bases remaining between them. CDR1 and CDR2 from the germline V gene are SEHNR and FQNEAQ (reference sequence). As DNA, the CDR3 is TGTGCCAGCAGCGTCGGTACCTCTGGAAACACCATATATTTT. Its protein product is CASSVGTSGNTIYF. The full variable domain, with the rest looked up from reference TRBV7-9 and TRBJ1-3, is DTGVSQNPRHKITKRGQNVTFRCDPISEHNRLYWYRQTLGQGPEFLTYFQNEAQLEKSRLLSDRFSAERPKGSFSTLEIQRTEQGDSAMYLCASSVGTSGNTIYFGEGSWLTVV.

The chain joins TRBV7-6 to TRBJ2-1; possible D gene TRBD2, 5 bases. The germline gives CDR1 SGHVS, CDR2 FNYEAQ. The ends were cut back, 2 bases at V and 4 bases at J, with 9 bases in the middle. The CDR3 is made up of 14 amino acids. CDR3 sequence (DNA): TGTGCCAGCAGCTTAAGAGTAGCGTACAATGAGCAGTTCTTC. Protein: CASSLRVAYNEQFF.

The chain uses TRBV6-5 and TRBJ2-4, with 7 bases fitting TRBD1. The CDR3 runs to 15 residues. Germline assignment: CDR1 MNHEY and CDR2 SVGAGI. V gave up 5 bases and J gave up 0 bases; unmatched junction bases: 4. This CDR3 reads CASSATGLAKNIQYF. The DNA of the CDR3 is TGTGCCAGCAGTGCGACAGGGCTAGCCAAAAACATTCAGTACTTC.

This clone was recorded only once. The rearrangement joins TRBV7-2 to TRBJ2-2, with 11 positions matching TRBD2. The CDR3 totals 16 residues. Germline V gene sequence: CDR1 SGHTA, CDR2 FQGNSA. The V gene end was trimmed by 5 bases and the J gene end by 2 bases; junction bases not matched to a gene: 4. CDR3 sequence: CASSLTSGGNTGELFF. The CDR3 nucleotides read TGTGCCAGCAGCCTCACTAGCGGGGGCAACACCGGGGAGCTGTTTTTT.

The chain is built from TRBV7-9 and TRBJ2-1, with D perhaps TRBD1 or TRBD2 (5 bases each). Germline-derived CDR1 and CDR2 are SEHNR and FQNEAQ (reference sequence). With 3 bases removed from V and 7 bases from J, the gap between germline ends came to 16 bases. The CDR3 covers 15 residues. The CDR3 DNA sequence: TGTGCCAGCAGCTTCGGGCTGGGACCCAGGAATGAGCAGTTCTTC. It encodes CASSFGLGPRNEQFF.

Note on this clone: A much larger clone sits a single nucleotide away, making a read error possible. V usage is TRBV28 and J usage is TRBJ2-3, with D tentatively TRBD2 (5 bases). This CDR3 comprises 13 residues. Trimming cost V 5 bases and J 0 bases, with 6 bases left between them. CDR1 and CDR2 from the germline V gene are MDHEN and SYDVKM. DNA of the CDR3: TGTGCCAGCAGTAGCGGTAGCACAGATACGCAGTATTTT. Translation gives CASSSGSTDTQYF.

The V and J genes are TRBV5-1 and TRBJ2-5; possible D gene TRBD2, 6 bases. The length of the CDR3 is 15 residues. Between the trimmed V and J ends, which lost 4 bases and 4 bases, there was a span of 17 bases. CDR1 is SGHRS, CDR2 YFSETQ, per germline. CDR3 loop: CASSPGLTDAETQYF. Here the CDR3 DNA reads TGCGCCAGCAGCCCGGGACTCACCGACGCAGAGACCCAGTACTTC. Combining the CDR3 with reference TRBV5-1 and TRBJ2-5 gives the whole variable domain KAGVTQTPRYLIKTRGQQVTLSCSPISGHRSVSWYQQTPGQGLQFLFEYFSETQRNKGNFPGRFSGRQFSNSRSEMNVSTLELGDSALYLCASSPGLTDAETQYFGPGTRLLVL.

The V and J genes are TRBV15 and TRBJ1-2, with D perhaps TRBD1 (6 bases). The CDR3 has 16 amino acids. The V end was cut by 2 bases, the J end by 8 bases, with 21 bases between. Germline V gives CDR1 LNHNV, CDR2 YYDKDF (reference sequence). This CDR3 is CATSRLQGRSTRGYTF. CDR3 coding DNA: TGTGCCACCAGCAGACTCCAGGGGAGGTCTACCCGCGGCTACACCTTC.

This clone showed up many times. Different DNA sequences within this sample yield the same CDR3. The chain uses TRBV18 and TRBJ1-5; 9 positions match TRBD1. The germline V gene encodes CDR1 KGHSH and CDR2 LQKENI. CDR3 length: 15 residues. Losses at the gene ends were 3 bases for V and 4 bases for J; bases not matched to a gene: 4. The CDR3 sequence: CASSPGQGRNQPQHF. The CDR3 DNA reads TGTGCCAGCTCACCGGGACAGGGACGGAATCAGCCCCAGCATTTT. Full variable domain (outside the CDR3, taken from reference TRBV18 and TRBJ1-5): NAGVMQNPRHLVRRRGQEARLRCSPMKGHSHVYWYRQLPEEGLKFMVYLQKENIIDESGMPKERFSAEFPKEGPSILRIQQVVRGDSAAYFCASSPGQGRNQPQHFGDGTRLSIL.

The chain's CDR3 is CASSELGNQPQHF. The DNA of the CDR3 is TGTGCCAGCAGTGAACTAGGAAATCAGCCCCAGCATTTT. The chain is built from TRBV2 and TRBJ1-5; D gene uncertain. The CDR3 consists of 13 residues. Germline-derived CDR1 and CDR2 are SNHLY and FYNNEI. Trimming pared 2 bases from V and 4 bases from J, leaving 6 bases between.

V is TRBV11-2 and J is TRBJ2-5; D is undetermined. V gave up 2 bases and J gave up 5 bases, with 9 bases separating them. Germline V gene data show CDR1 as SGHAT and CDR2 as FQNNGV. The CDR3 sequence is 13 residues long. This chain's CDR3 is CASSLRPRETQYF. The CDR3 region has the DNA TGTGCCAGCAGCTTACGGCCTAGGGAGACCCAGTACTTC.

For the CDR3, the DNA is TGTGCCAGCAGCGTTACAGGGAACTCTGGGGCCAACGTCCTGACTTTC. Translation gives CASSVTGNSGANVLTF. The chain couples TRBV11-2 to TRBJ2-6, with D perhaps TRBD1 (6 bases). V gave up 5 bases and J gave up 0 bases, with 11 bases separating them. From germline, CDR1 is SGHAT and CDR2 FQNNGV. CDR3 length: 16 amino acids.

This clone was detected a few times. In DNA form, the CDR3 reads TGTGCCAGCAGCGTATATACAGGGAACACTGAAGCTTTCTTT. Its protein product is CASSVYTGNTEAFF. The chain has TRBV9 and TRBJ1-1, with D tentatively TRBD1 (5 bases). The germline V gene has CDR1 SGDLS and CDR2 YYNGEE. Trimming shortened V by 1 base and J by 1 base, and 8 bases separated the two germline ends. CDR3 length: 14 amino acids.

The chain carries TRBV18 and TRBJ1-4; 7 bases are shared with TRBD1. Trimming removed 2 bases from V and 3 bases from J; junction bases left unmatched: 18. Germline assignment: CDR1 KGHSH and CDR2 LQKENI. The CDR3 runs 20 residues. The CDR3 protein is CASSPRGARGVEEANEKLFF. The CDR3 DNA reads TGTGCCAGCTCACCAAGAGGAGCCAGGGGGGTGGAAGAGGCTAATGAAAAACTGTTTTTT.

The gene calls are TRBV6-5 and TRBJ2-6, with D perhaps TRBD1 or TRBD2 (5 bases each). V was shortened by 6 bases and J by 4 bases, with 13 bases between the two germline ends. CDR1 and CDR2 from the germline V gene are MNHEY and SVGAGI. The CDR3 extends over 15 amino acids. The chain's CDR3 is CASSQGEWGANVLTF. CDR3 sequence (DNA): TGTGCCAGCAGCCAAGGGGAGTGGGGGGCCAACGTCCTGACTTTC.

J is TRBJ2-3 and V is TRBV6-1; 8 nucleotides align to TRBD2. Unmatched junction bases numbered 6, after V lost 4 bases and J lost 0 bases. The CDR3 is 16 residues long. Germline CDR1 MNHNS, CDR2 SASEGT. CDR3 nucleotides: TGTGCCAGCAGTGCCCAAGCGGGGGCTAGCACAGATACGCAGTATTTT. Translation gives CASSAQAGASTDTQYF.

CDR3 sequence: CASSLTGPPDTQYF. In DNA form, the CDR3 reads TGCGCCAGCAGCTTGACAGGCCCCCCAGATACGCAGTATTTT. The chain carries TRBV5-1 and TRBJ2-3; weak D call: TRBD1 (5 bases). Trimming stripped 1 base from V and 4 bases from J, with 10 bases between. Germline-derived CDR1 and CDR2 are SGHRS and YFSETQ. This CDR3 is 14 amino acids long. Supplemented by reference TRBV5-1 and TRBJ2-3, the full variable domain reads KAGVTQTPRYLIKTRGQQVTLSCSPISGHRSVSWYQQTPGQGLQFLFEYFSETQRNKGNFPGRFSGRQFSNSRSEMNVSTLELGDSALYLCASSLTGPPDTQYFGPGTRLTVL.

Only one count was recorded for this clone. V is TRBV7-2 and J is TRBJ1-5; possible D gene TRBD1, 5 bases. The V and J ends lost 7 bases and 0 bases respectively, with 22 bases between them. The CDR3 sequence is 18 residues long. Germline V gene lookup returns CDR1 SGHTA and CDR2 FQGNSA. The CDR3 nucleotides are TGTGCCAGCACCCGTCCCAGGGTTGTCCTATATAGCAATCAGCCCCAGCATTTT. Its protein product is CASTRPRVVLYSNQPQHF.

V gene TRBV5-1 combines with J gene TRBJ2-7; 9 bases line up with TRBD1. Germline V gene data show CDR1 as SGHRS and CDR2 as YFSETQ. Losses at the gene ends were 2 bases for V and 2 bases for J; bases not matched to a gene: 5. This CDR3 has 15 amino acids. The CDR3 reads CASSFTGGSPYEQYF. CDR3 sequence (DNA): TGCGCCAGCAGCTTTACAGGGGGCTCACCCTACGAGCAGTACTTC.